This T cell receptor beta chain was identified during a study of blood T cell repertoires in COVID-19. Study-wide context: From T cells, B-cell-depleted T cells, or PBMCs came the material, which was cDNA or gDNA.

Some clones are missing from TCRdb's copy, which holds only in-frame ones; the method was immunoSEQ multiplex PCR. The repertoire holds about 300,000 clones, with under 90% as singletons. CDR3 length: 15 amino acids. Germline CDR1 is LNHDA and CDR2 is SQIVND (reference sequence). V was clipped by 11 bases and J by 7 bases; unmatched bases: 16. This clonotype was sampled from a woman in her twenties or thirties with COVID-19, enrolled during active disease. The chain employs TRBV19 and TRBJ1-4, with TRBD1 matching 7 bases. Sequencing used peripheral blood. The CDR3 DNA is TGTGCCTCCCGGGACAGTGTCATTGGGAGTGAAAAACTGTTTTTT. Encoded protein: CASRDSVIGSEKLFF.